Listed below are T cell receptor beta chains from one sample, sequenced in a study of identical twins. TCRdb independently ran MiXCR on the 5' RACE reads; one entry per CDR3 protein. The data show 1.5 million or so distinct CDR3 sequences, with about 31% seen just once and about 0.25% held by the top ten. Sequences were obtained from cord blood. The receptors stem from a newborn girl in good health. CDR3s include the opening cysteine and the closing phenylalanine or tryptophan. The D gene is left open where the match is weak. Clone size is not always given. Where it is, it says once, few, many or a class for expanded clones.

j_call | v_call | cdr3_length | d_call | clone_size | cdr3_aa | cdr3_nt
TRBJ2-7 | TRBV6-5 | 16 | TRBD2 | NA | CASSSLAGGVNNEQYF | TGTGCCAGCAGTTCACTAGCGGGGGGGGTTAACAATGAGCAGTACTTC
TRBJ1-2 | TRBV6-5 | 14 | NA | few | CASSSVDGVYSYTF | TGTGCCAGCAGTTCCGTCGACGGAGTATATAGCTACACCTTC
TRBJ2-1 | TRBV6-5 | 16 | TRBD2 | NA | CASSPRPGRENNEQFF | TGTGCCAGCAGCCCTCGGCCCGGGCGGGAGAACAATGAGCAGTTCTTC
TRBJ1-2 | TRBV6-6 | 14 | NA | NA | CASSYQGSNYGYTF | TGTGCCAGCAGTTACCAGGGCAGTAACTATGGCTACACCTTC
TRBJ1-1 | TRBV11-2 | 15 | NA | NA | CASSPLRRGNTEAFF | TGTGCCAGCAGCCCCCTTAGGAGGGGAAACACTGAAGCTTTCTTT
TRBJ2-1 | TRBV4-2 | 14 | NA | few | CASSQDLALYEQFF | TGTGCCAGCAGCCAAGATTTGGCACTTTACGAGCAGTTCTTC
TRBJ1-6 | TRBV27 | 16 | NA | NA | CASSLSYGLNNSPPHF | TGTGCCAGCAGTTTATCGTACGGACTCAATAATTCACCCCCCCACTTT
TRBJ1-1 | TRBV20-1 | 12 | NA | NA | CSVPTEYTEAFF | TGCAGTGTTCCTACAGAGTACACTGAAGCTTTCTTT
TRBJ1-2 | TRBV5-6 | 15 | NA | NA | CASSLQGFGGYGYTF | TGTGCCAGCAGCTTACAGGGATTCGGGGGGTATGGCTACACCTTC
TRBJ1-1 | TRBV6-5 | 13 | NA | few | CASSYAGATGAFF | TGTGCCAGCAGTTACGCCGGCGCTACGGGGGCTTTCTTT
TRBJ2-1 | TRBV24-1 | 15 | NA | few | CATSDPRTSYNEQFF | TGTGCCACCAGTGATCCGCGGACCTCCTACAATGAGCAGTTCTTC
TRBJ2-3 | TRBV6-6 | 15 | TRBD1 | NA | CASDTGTGRADTQYF | TGTGCCAGCGATACCGGGACAGGGAGGGCAGATACGCAGTATTTT
TRBJ2-5 | TRBV6-1 | 15 | NA | NA | CASSENTSPQETQYF | TGTGCCAGCAGTGAAAACACAAGCCCACAAGAGACCCAGTACTTC
TRBJ2-7 | TRBV29-1 | 15 | TRBD1 | many | CSVTPTGTGAYEQYF | TGCAGCGTTACACCAACCGGGACAGGGGCCTACGAGCAGTACTTC
TRBJ2-7 | TRBV10-3 | 15 | TRBD1 | many | CAIRGDRGLRYEQYF | TGTGCCATCAGAGGGGACAGGGGCCTTCGGTACGAGCAGTACTTC
TRBJ1-4 | TRBV28 | 15 | NA | NA | CASSFSWTANEKLFF | TGTGCCAGCAGTTTCTCTTGGACAGCTAATGAAAAACTGTTTTTT
TRBJ2-5 | TRBV4-2 | 15 | TRBD2 | NA | CASSQDQRGAETQYF | TGTGCCAGCAGCCAAGATCAGCGGGGGGCTGAGACCCAGTACTTC
TRBJ1-2 | TRBV28 | 15 | NA | NA | CASSFRSPFNYGYTF | TGTGCCAGCAGTTTTAGGAGCCCCTTCAACTATGGCTACACCTTC
TRBJ2-3 | TRBV4-1 | 17 | NA | NA | CASSQESGVRHTGTQYF | TGCGCCAGCAGCCAGGAATCGGGGGTTAGACACACAGGTACGCAGTATTTT
TRBJ2-1 | TRBV5-1 | 17 | TRBD2 | NA | CASSSILVGTSIDEQFF | TGCGCCAGCAGCTCCATTCTCGTTGGGACTAGTATCGATGAGCAGTTCTTC
TRBJ2-3 | TRBV7-2 | 11 | NA | NA | CASGLSDQQYF | TGTGCCAGCGGCCTCTCAGACCAGCAGTATTTT
TRBJ2-1 | TRBV25-1 | 13 | TRBD2 | NA | CASSELAGGEQFF | TGTGCCAGCAGTGAACTAGCGGGAGGTGAGCAGTTCTTC
TRBJ2-1 | TRBV20-1 | 15 | NA | NA | CSARESGWGNNEQFF | TGCAGTGCTAGAGAGTCCGGGTGGGGTAACAATGAGCAGTTCTTC
TRBJ2-3 | TRBV11-3 | 16 | TRBD2 | NA | CASSLTASGGTDTQYF | TGTGCCAGCAGCTTGACGGCTAGCGGAGGCACAGATACGCAGTATTTT
TRBJ2-7 | TRBV20-1 | 16 | TRBD2 | NA | CSASRLAGQTYNEQYF | TGCAGTGCTAGCCGCCTAGCGGGACAAACCTACAATGAGCAGTACTTC
TRBJ2-7 | TRBV2 | 15 | TRBD2 | NA | CASQSFRDYLYEQYF | TGTGCCAGCCAATCTTTCCGGGACTATTTATATGAGCAGTACTTC
TRBJ1-6 | TRBV20-1 | 14 | TRBD1 | NA | CSASETGRYSPLHF | TGCAGTGCTAGCGAGACAGGGAGATATTCACCCCTCCACTTT
TRBJ1-6 | TRBV28 | 16 | TRBD1 | NA | CASRLTGGSYNSPLHF | TGTGCCAGCAGGCTCACAGGGGGCTCCTATAATTCACCCCTCCACTTT
TRBJ2-1 | TRBV21-1 | 17 | NA | NA | CASSRLGGPSSYNEQFF | TGTGCCAGCAGCAGACTAGGGGGCCCGAGCTCCTACAATGAGCAGTTCTTC
TRBJ2-4 | TRBV13 | 13 | NA | NA | CASKRFGKNIQYF | TGTGCCAGTAAGAGATTCGGCAAAAACATTCAGTACTTC
TRBJ1-1 | TRBV29-1 | 15 | NA | NA | CSVEDRGGAATEAFF | TGCAGCGTTGAAGATCGGGGAGGGGCGGCCACTGAAGCTTTCTTT
TRBJ2-1 | TRBV4-1 | 13 | NA | few | CASSRLLGNEQFF | TGCGCCAGCAGCCGTCTCTTAGGCAATGAGCAGTTCTTC
TRBJ2-7 | TRBV20-1 | 16 | TRBD2 | NA | CSARRLAETIYNEQYF | TGCAGTGCCCGCAGACTAGCGGAGACTATTTACAATGAGCAGTACTTC
TRBJ2-7 | TRBV12-3/TRBV12-4 | 15 | NA | once | CASSSGGTSYNEQYF | TGTGCCAGCAGTTCAGGCGGGACCTCCTACAATGAGCAGTACTTC
TRBJ1-1 | TRBV20-1 | 19 | NA | NA | CSAREGRDYRARKNTEAFF | TGCAGTGCTAGAGAGGGGAGAGATTACAGGGCCAGGAAGAACACTGAAGCTTTCTTT
TRBJ2-1 | TRBV4-1 | 17 | TRBD2 | few | CASSQGTAGGLYNEQFF | TGCGCCAGCAGCCAAGGTACGGCGGGAGGACTTTACAATGAGCAGTTCTTC
TRBJ2-1 | TRBV20-1 | 17 | NA | NA | CSARTPNGRASYNEQFF | TGCAGTGCTAGAACCCCCAATGGACGGGCTTCCTACAATGAGCAGTTCTTC
TRBJ2-3 | TRBV5-1 | 13 | NA | few | CASSLAPSDTQYF | TGCGCCAGCAGCTTGGCCCCATCAGATACGCAGTATTTT
TRBJ1-3 | TRBV6-5 | 15 | NA | NA | CASSPWEASGNTIYF | TGTGCCAGCAGTCCGTGGGAGGCCTCTGGAAACACCATATATTTT
TRBJ1-2 | TRBV29-1 | 15 | NA | many | CSVEDRLGSGGGYTF | TGCAGCGTTGAAGATCGGTTGGGTTCGGGTGGTGGCTACACCTTC
TRBJ2-3 | TRBV5-1 | 16 | TRBD2 | NA | CASSPRLARTTDTQYF | TGCGCCAGCAGCCCGAGACTAGCTCGGACCACAGATACGCAGTATTTT
TRBJ1-2 | TRBV2 | 15 | NA | NA | CASSETTGPYYGYTF | TGTGCCAGCAGTGAAACCACAGGGCCCTACTATGGCTACACCTTC
TRBJ2-7 | TRBV20-1 | 17 | TRBD2 | few | CSARTSGKAPRSYEQYF | TGCAGTGCTAGGACTAGCGGGAAGGCTCCTCGCTCCTACGAGCAGTACTTC
TRBJ2-3 | TRBV20-1 | 11 | NA | NA | CSAGFSDTQYF | TGCAGTGCAGGTTTTTCCGATACGCAGTATTTT
TRBJ2-5 | TRBV11-1 | 21 | TRBD1 | NA | CASSLKVRGQGHPPIYNEQYF | TGTGCCAGCAGCTTAAAGGTTAGGGGACAGGGACATCCCCCGATATACAATGAGCAGTACTTC
TRBJ1-5 | TRBV28 | 18 | NA | few | CASSLWAGATFSNQPQHF | TGTGCCAGCAGTTTGTGGGCAGGGGCTACCTTTAGCAATCAGCCCCAGCATTTT
TRBJ1-2 | TRBV6-5 | 12 | NA | many | CASSGVNYGYTF | TGTGCCAGCAGCGGGGTTAACTATGGCTACACCTTC
TRBJ1-2 | TRBV29-1 | 11 | NA | NA | CSADLTYGYTF | TGCAGCGCTGACCTCACTTATGGCTACACCTTC
TRBJ2-1 | TRBV20-1 | 16 | NA | NA | CSARDFLAASYNEQFF | TGCAGTGCTAGAGATTTCCTAGCCGCCTCCTACAATGAGCAGTTCTTC
TRBJ2-7 | TRBV20-1 | 14 | TRBD2 | NA | CSAPASGSYNEQYF | TGCAGTGCACCTGCTAGCGGCTCCTACAATGAGCAGTACTTC
TRBJ2-3 | TRBV7-6 | 19 | TRBD1 | few | CASSFGYSLTGGEADTQYF | TGTGCCAGCAGCTTCGGATACTCCTTGACAGGGGGCGAGGCAGATACGCAGTATTTT
TRBJ2-1 | TRBV27 | 15 | TRBD2 | few | CASSSAGTSDNEQFF | TGTGCCAGCAGCTCAGCCGGGACTAGCGACAATGAGCAGTTCTTC
TRBJ2-1 | TRBV7-2 | 15 | NA | few | CASSLDPSLGGEQFF | TGTGCCAGCAGCTTAGATCCTAGCTTGGGGGGTGAGCAGTTCTTC
TRBJ2-2 | TRBV10-3 | 14 | TRBD1 | NA | CAIQDRGGTGELFF | TGTGCCATCCAGGACAGGGGGGGCACCGGGGAGCTGTTTTTT
TRBJ1-2 | TRBV7-9 | 14 | NA | NA | CASVERDGFYGYTF | TGTGCCAGCGTAGAGAGGGACGGATTCTATGGCTACACCTTC
TRBJ2-7 | TRBV2 | 12 | TRBD1 | NA | CARGQGYNEQYF | TGTGCCAGGGGACAGGGGTACAATGAGCAGTACTTC
TRBJ2-7 | TRBV6-1 | 16 | TRBD1 | NA | CATRPNRDRVGYEQYF | TGTGCCACTCGACCGAACCGGGACAGGGTAGGCTACGAGCAGTACTTC
TRBJ1-4 | TRBV5-1 | 13 | NA | NA | CASSWTANEKLFF | TGCGCCAGCAGCTGGACAGCTAATGAAAAACTGTTTTTT
TRBJ2-1 | TRBV2 | 13 | TRBD2 | few | CASTLAGIGEQFF | TGTGCTAGCACTCTAGCGGGAATAGGGGAGCAGTTCTTC
TRBJ2-2 | TRBV7-9 | 12 | NA | few | CASSLYSGELFF | TGTGCCAGCAGCTTATACTCCGGGGAGCTGTTTTTT